The 8 T cell receptor beta chains presented below share a single source sample, sequenced in a study of cytomegalovirus exposure and HLA in healthy donors. 13 Jbeta primers and 60 Vbeta primers were used for the PCR. Sequenced by immunoSEQ multiplex PCR; TCRdb stores in-frame clones only, minus some. Here the sample spans 100,000 to 150,000 clones, less than 85% being singletons. Sequencing input: PBMCs. Every receptor here comes from a male donor in good health and CMV-seronegative.

Only one count was recorded for this clone. The chain recombines TRBV7-8 with TRBJ1-2, with 7 nucleotides matching TRBD1. The CDR3 sequence is 15 residues long. J lost 9 bases, V lost 1 base, and 11 bases had no gene match. Germline CDR1 SGHVS, CDR2 FQNEAQ. The CDR3 is CASSLDQWTGLCYTF. DNA for the CDR3: TGTGCCAGCAGCTTAGACCAATGGACAGGATTATGCTACACCTTC.

CDR3 in amino acids: CASSSGIPGQGTYEQYF. CDR3 DNA: TGTGCCAGCAGCTCGGGAATTCCGGGACAGGGGACCTACGAGCAGTACTTC. V and J are TRBV7-6 and TRBJ2-7; 10 bases fit TRBD1. Germline V CDR1 and CDR2: SGHVS, FNYEAQ. After removal of 4 bases from V and 2 bases from J, the junction contained 11 bases not matched to a gene. This CDR3 spans 17 amino acids.

The V call is TRBV27, the J call TRBJ2-7; TRBD2 matches at 8 bases. The germline V gene has CDR1 MNHEY and CDR2 SMNVEV (reference sequence). The CDR3 covers 18 residues. The ends lost 6 bases at V and 1 base at J; junction bases unmatched: 17. The CDR3 nucleotides read TGTGCCAGCAGCACTCATCTCGTAGCGGGATCCCTTTCCTACGAGCAGTACTTC. Amino acid sequence: CASSTHLVAGSLSYEQYF.

J is TRBJ1-5 and V is TRBV19; maybe TRBD1 (6 bases). CDR3 length: 13 amino acids. V lost 5 bases and J 7 bases, leaving 12 bases between the germline ends. Per germline, CDR1 LNHDA and CDR2 SQIVND (reference sequence). CDR3 sequence (DNA): TGTGCCAGTAGTTCCAGGGGAGTCCAGCCCCAGCATTTT. Protein: CASSSRGVQPQHF.

The J gene is TRBJ1-1, the V gene TRBV7-6; 8 bases agree with TRBD1. The germline V gene has CDR1 SGHVS and CDR2 FNYEAQ. V shed 3 bases and J 1 base; nucleotides not matched to a gene: 4. The CDR3 spans 15 residues. The CDR3 DNA reads TGTGCCAGCAGCTTTCTCGGACAGGGGAACACTGAAGCTTTCTTT. Translation: CASSFLGQGNTEAFF.

This clone was recorded a few times. The V call is TRBV5-1, the J call TRBJ2-1; perhaps TRBD2 as D (6 bases). The V and J ends lost 0 bases and 9 bases respectively, with 13 bases between them. Per germline, CDR1 SGHRS and CDR2 YFSETQ. This CDR3 has 14 amino acids. As DNA, the CDR3 is TGCGCCAGCAGCTTGGTGGCCAGGGAGGCTGAGCAGTTCTTC. This encodes CASSLVAREAEQFF. Looking up the rest from reference TRBV5-1 and TRBJ2-1 gives the full variable domain: KAGVTQTPRYLIKTRGQQVTLSCSPISGHRSVSWYQQTPGQGLQFLFEYFSETQRNKGNFPGRFSGRQFSNSRSEMNVSTLELGDSALYLCASSLVAREAEQFFGPGTRLTVL.

This chain joins TRBV20-1 and TRBJ2-3, with D unresolved. CDR1 is DFQATT, CDR2 SNEGSKA, per germline (reference sequence). The CDR3 runs 11 residues. The V end lost 4 bases, the J end lost 6 bases, and 8 bases lay between the germline ends. The CDR3 region is CSATLLDTQYF. The CDR3 nucleotides are TGCAGTGCTACTCTGTTGGATACGCAGTATTTT.

The V call is TRBV28, the J call TRBJ2-3, with D possibly TRBD1 on 5 matching bases. Deletions cut 3 bases from V and 2 bases from J, with 15 bases between. Germline V CDR1 and CDR2: MDHEN, SYDVKM. The CDR3 is 16 residues long. CDR3 loop: CASSFLDDSDTDTQYF. The CDR3 bases are TGTGCCAGCAGTTTTCTAGATGACAGCGACACAGATACGCAGTATTTT. The variable domain in full, with the rest retrieved from reference TRBV28 and TRBJ2-3, is DVKVTQSSRYLVKRTGEKVFLECVQDMDHENMFWYRQDPGLGLRLIYFSYDVKMKEKGDIPEGYSVSREKKERFSLILESASTNQTSMYLCASSFLDDSDTDTQYFGPGTRLTVL.